This section outlines one TCR beta chain sequence together with its context. Its specificity is not known. This entry comes from a study of blood T cells in healthy people across ages. Background on the study: Roughly one uniquely barcoded beta molecule per two T cells was captured.

Study outcomes and limitations: Possibly confounding the expanded clonotype changes was the fact that donor CMV status was unknown. Older individuals had lower TCR beta diversity per million T cells (the decline was roughly linear).

The CDR3 has 15 amino acids. V dropped 0 bases and J dropped 0 bases, with 9 bases sitting between them. Germline V gene data show CDR1 as SGHDT and CDR2 as YYEEEE. A second PCR, run for about 7 to 11 cycles, used a sample-barcoded 5' primer plus a J-beta primer mix. A template-switch adaptor with 12 random nucleotides tagged each cDNA molecule. TCRdb passed the 5' RACE reads through MiXCR, listing each CDR3 protein once. The data contain hundreds of thousands of distinct CDR3 sequences, 49% of them seen just once; the ten biggest clones take up about a third. The TCR originated in a woman aged 60 to 75 in good health. The sequenced material came from blood. V and J are TRBV5-6 and TRBJ1-1; the D is unclear. The CDR3 DNA reads as TGTGCCAGCAGCTTGGTCGACCGATTGAACACTGAAGCTTTCTTT. As protein: CASSLVDRLNTEAFF.